The entry below gives a single T cell receptor (beta chain) sequence along with its context. This sample was included in a study of blood T cell repertoires in COVID-19. Study background: PBMCs, B-cell-depleted T cells, or T cells provided the cDNA or gDNA that made up the material.

The protocol was immunoSEQ multiplex PCR, while the TCRdb copy is restricted to in-frame clones and leaves out a portion. The data show almost 65,000 clones, with 70% to 90% seen just once and 10% held by the top ten. V shed 2 bases, J shed 8 bases, and the junction held 6 bases outside the gene matches. Germline CDR1 is SGHKS and CDR2 is YYEKEE (reference sequence). This CDR3 spans 13 amino acids. The sequencing input was PBMCs or T cells enriched from blood (not recorded which). The origin of this receptor is a woman aged 40 to 50 who had recovered from COVID-19. The rearrangement joins TRBV5-5 to TRBJ1-1; TRBD1 matches at 7 bases. CDR3 bases: TGTGCCAGCAGCTTAGACAGGGTTCGGGAAGCTTTCTTT. It encodes CASSLDRVREAFF.